The 15 T cell receptor beta chains below were found in one sample sequenced in a study of cytomegalovirus exposure and HLA in healthy donors. The primer mix had 60 Vbeta and 13 Jbeta primers. The table came from immunoSEQ multiplex PCR; TCRdb's copy has only in-frame clones and leaves some out. The repertoire holds approximately 170,000 clones, with roughly 79% as singletons. Input material: PBMCs. Receptor source: a male donor in good health and CMV-seropositive.

The chain links TRBV9 to TRBJ2-1; TRBD2 might be the D (7 bases). This CDR3 is 16 amino acids long. V dropped 0 bases and J dropped 2 bases, with 12 bases sitting between them. CDR1 and CDR2 (germline): SGDLS, YYNGEE. CDR3 in DNA: TGTGCCAGCAGCGTAGATGGGGGGGCCCCCTACAATGAGCAGTTCTTC. Encoded protein: CASSVDGGAPYNEQFF. Using reference TRBV9 and TRBJ2-1 for the parts outside the CDR3, the full variable domain is DSGVTQTPKHLITATGQRVTLRCSPRSGDLSVYWYQQSLDQGLQFLIQYYNGEERAKGNILERFSAQQFPDLHSELNLSSLELGDSALYFCASSVDGGAPYNEQFFGPGTRLTVL.

The chain is built from TRBV11-2 and TRBJ2-5; D remains ambiguous. Germline V gene sequence: CDR1 SGHAT, CDR2 FQNNGV. This CDR3 spans 12 amino acids. Trimming cost V 6 bases and J 5 bases, with 10 bases left between them. The CDR3 DNA reads TGTGCCAGCAGTCTATATTTGGAGACCCAGTACTTC. This encodes CASSLYLETQYF. Complete variable domain (other parts from reference TRBV11-2 and TRBJ2-5): EAGVAQSPRYKIIEKRQSVAFWCNPISGHATLYWYQQILGQGPKLLIQFQNNGVVDDSQLPKDRFSAERLKGVDSTLKIQPAKLEDSAVYLCASSLYLETQYFGPGTRLLVL.

The chain is built from TRBV20-1 and TRBJ1-1; weak D call: TRBD1 (5 bases). Germline V CDR1 and CDR2: DFQATT, SNEGSKA (reference sequence). The germline V and J ends were trimmed by 6 bases and 7 bases, with 6 bases remaining between them. The CDR3 has 9 residues. The CDR3 nucleotides read TGCAGTGCGGGGGGTGAAGCTTTCTTT. It encodes CSAGGEAFF.

This clone was found a few times. The genes are TRBV7-2 and TRBJ2-7; TRBD2 agrees at 12 bases. Germline CDR1 is SGHTA and CDR2 is FQGNSA. This CDR3 is 13 amino acids long. Losses at the gene ends were 4 bases for V and 11 bases for J; bases not matched to a gene: 6. CDR3 sequence reads: CASSSGLAGKEYF. The CDR3 nucleotides are TGTGCCAGCAGCTCCGGACTAGCGGGGAAAGAGTACTTC.

About this clone: Germline and junction disagree at one end, which may indicate a read error. This chain connects TRBV7-9 to TRBJ1-1; D unclear. In germline, CDR1 is SEHNR, CDR2 FQNEAQ (reference sequence). CDR3 size: 15 residues. The CDR3 DNA sequence: TGTTCCAGCAGCTTACTCAACGGGATGAACACTGAAGCTTTCTTT. Amino acid sequence: CSSSLLNGMNTEAFF.

CDR3 nucleotide sequence: TGTGCCAGCAGCCTACAGCCGCTTGGTCCCCTTTCACCCCTCCACTTT. It specifies CASSLQPLGPLSPLHF. The chain has TRBV11-1 and TRBJ1-6; D is uncertain. Trimming pared 5 bases from V and 9 bases from J, leaving 20 bases between. Germline V gene lookup returns CDR1 SGHAT and CDR2 FQDESV (reference sequence). This CDR3 contains 16 residues.

CDR3 sequence reads: CATRRIRDTEAFF. CDR3 DNA: TGTGCCACGAGACGGATTCGGGACACTGAAGCTTTCTTT. The chain links TRBV15 to TRBJ1-1; unclear D gene. CDR1 LNHNV and CDR2 YYDKDF come from the germline V gene (reference sequence). The CDR3 runs 13 residues. V dropped 9 bases and J dropped 3 bases, with 14 bases sitting between them.

V gene TRBV7-9 combines with J gene TRBJ2-7; weak D call: TRBD2 (6 bases). Germline CDR1 reads SEHNR; CDR2 reads FQNEAQ (reference sequence). This CDR3 contains 13 residues. Trimming removed 5 bases at V and 2 bases at J, with 10 bases between. The CDR3 sequence is CASSIPGAYEQYF. CDR3 nucleotides: TGTGCCAGCAGCATTCCGGGGGCCTACGAGCAGTACTTC. The whole variable domain, remainder taken from reference TRBV7-9 and TRBJ2-7, is DTGVSQNPRHKITKRGQNVTFRCDPISEHNRLYWYRQTLGQGPEFLTYFQNEAQLEKSRLLSDRFSAERPKGSFSTLEIQRTEQGDSAMYLCASSIPGAYEQYFGPGTRLTVT.

The chain links TRBV7-9 to TRBJ1-2, with TRBD1 matching 8 bases. CDR1 and CDR2 (germline): SEHNR, FQNEAQ (reference sequence). Trimming removed 7 bases from V and 4 bases from J; junction bases left unmatched: 8. The CDR3 contains 14 residues. This CDR3 is CASNPGQASYGYTF. For the CDR3, the DNA is TGTGCCAGCAATCCGGGACAGGCCAGCTATGGCTACACCTTC.

A few counts support this clone. This sequence joins TRBV4-1 and TRBJ1-1, with TRBD1 matching 8 bases. CDR1 is MGHRA, CDR2 YSYEKL, per germline. The CDR3 loop spans 17 amino acids. The V and J ends lost 5 bases and 4 bases, in that order; junction bases with no gene match: 15. The CDR3 here is CASSAPPGDRGGTEAFF. The CDR3 DNA is TGCGCCAGCAGCGCACCCCCAGGCGACAGGGGAGGCACTGAAGCTTTCTTT.

The genes are TRBV9 and TRBJ2-2, with TRBD2 matching over 7 bases. Trimming cost V 1 base and J 4 bases; bases outside gene matches: 1. Germline lookup yields CDR1 SGDLS and CDR2 YYNGEE. This CDR3 spans 14 amino acids. CDR3 amino acids: CASSVREVTGELFF. As DNA, the CDR3 is TGTGCCAGCAGCGTACGGGAGGTCACCGGGGAGCTGTTTTTT.

The rearrangement uses TRBV5-4 and TRBJ2-1; D uncertain. Germline loops: CDR1 SGHNT, CDR2 YYREEE (reference sequence). V lost 2 bases and J 10 bases, leaving 13 bases between the germline ends. This CDR3 has 13 residues. CDR3 sequence (DNA): TGTGCCAGCAGCTTTGTGGCCACCAGAGAGCAGTTCTTC. This gives the protein CASSFVATREQFF.

This clone was detected a few times. J is TRBJ1-6 and V is TRBV30; D is undetermined. The CDR3 sequence is 13 residues long. In germline, CDR1 is GTSNPN, CDR2 SVGIG (reference sequence). The V and J ends lost 7 bases and 8 bases respectively, with 15 bases between them. The CDR3 reads CASATERDSPLHF. The CDR3 region has the DNA TGTGCCTCTGCAACAGAGAGGGATTCACCCCTCCACTTT.

The genes are TRBV13 and TRBJ2-3; 7 nucleotides align to TRBD1. Losses at the gene ends were 1 base for V and 4 bases for J; bases not matched to a gene: 8. Per germline, CDR1 PRHDT and CDR2 FYEKMQ (reference sequence). The CDR3 is 16 residues long. The CDR3 DNA follows: TGTGCCAGCAGCTTAGACGTGACAGGGATGCCAGATACGCAGTATTTT. Translated: CASSLDVTGMPDTQYF.

This chain connects TRBV27 to TRBJ1-5, with a possible D match to TRBD1 (6 bases). This CDR3 spans 13 amino acids. Germline CDR1 is MNHEY and CDR2 is SMNVEV (reference sequence). Trimming took 6 bases from V and 3 from J, leaving 9 bases between them. The CDR3 sequence is CASRDSPNQPQHF. CDR3 coding DNA: TGTGCCAGCAGGGACAGCCCCAATCAGCCCCAGCATTTT.